This T cell receptor beta chain was documented in a study of cytomegalovirus exposure and HLA in healthy donors. Study findings and constraints: A classifier reportedly called cytomegalovirus status with high sensitivity and specificity.

With regard to this clone: What it recognizes is unknown.

The CDR3 is made up of 16 amino acids. Trimming removed 0 bases from V and 10 bases from J, with 18 bases in between. From germline, CDR1 is LGHNA and CDR2 YSLEER. The PCR contained 60 Vbeta and 13 Jbeta primers. Only in-frame clones appear in the TCRdb table, and some are missing; sequencing was by immunoSEQ multiplex PCR. This table has some 180,000 clones, approximately 80% appearing once. The origin of this receptor is a middle-aged man in good health and CMV-seropositive. V gene TRBV4-3 combines with J gene TRBJ1-4; no clear D. The sample was PBMCs. CDR3: CASSQEADGRSGKLFF. Written as DNA, the CDR3 is TGCGCCAGCAGCCAAGAGGCTGATGGGAGGTCGGGAAAACTGTTTTTT.